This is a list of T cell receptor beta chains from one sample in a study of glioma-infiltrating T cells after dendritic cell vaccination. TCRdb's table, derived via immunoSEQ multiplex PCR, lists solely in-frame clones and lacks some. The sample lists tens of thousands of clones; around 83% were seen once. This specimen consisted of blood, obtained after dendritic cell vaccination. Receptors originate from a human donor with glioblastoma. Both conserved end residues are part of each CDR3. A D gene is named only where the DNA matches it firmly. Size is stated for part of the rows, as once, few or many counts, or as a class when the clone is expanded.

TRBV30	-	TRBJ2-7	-	CAWRRVVRGDEQYF	TGTGCCTGGAGGAGGGTGGTCAGGGGCGACGAGCAGTACTTC
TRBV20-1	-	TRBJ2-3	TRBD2	CSALLAETQYF	TGCAGTGCTCTACTAGCGGAGACGCAGTATTTT
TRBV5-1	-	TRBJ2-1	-	CASSLGPESYNEQFF	TGCGCCAGCAGCTTGGGCCCAGAAAGCTACAATGAGCAGTTCTTC
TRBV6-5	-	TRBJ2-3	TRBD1	CASSYEGGAEYF	TGTGCCAGCAGTTATGAAGGGGGCGCGGAGTATTTT
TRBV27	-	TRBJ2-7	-	CASSSSATPPAGLYEQYF	TGTGCCAGCAGTTCCTCCGCTACGCCTCCGGCAGGGCTCTACGAGCAGTACTTC
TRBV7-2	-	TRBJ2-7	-	CASSPQTHTLYEQYF	TGTGCCAGCAGCCCCCAGACTCATACCCTCTACGAGCAGTACTTC
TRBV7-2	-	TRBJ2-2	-	CASSFDSNTGELFF	TGTGCCAGCAGCTTCGACTCGAACACCGGGGAGCTGTTTTTT
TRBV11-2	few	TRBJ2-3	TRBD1	CASSSGQLGSDTQYF	TGTGCCAGCAGCTCGGGACAGCTTGGCTCTGATACGCAGTATTTT
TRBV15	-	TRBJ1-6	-	CATSRDVAEYNSPLHF	TGTGCCACCAGCAGAGATGTCGCGGAGTATAATTCACCCCTCCACTTT
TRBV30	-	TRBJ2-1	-	CAWSDGGSYNEQFF	TGTGCCTGGAGTGACGGGGGATCCTACAATGAGCAGTTCTTC
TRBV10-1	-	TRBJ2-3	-	CASSALVSTDTQYF	TGCGCCAGCAGTGCCCTTGTTAGCACAGATACGCAGTATTTT
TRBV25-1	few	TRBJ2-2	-	CASQGNPPGELFF	TGTGCCAGCCAGGGTAACCCCCCCGGGGAGCTGTTTTTT
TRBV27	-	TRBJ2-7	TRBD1	CASSFLGGTYEQYF	TGTGCCAGCAGTTTCTTAGGGGGCACTTACGAGCAGTACTTC
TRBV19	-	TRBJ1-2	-	CASSIDRAGLGYGYTF	TGTGCCAGTAGTATAGATCGAGCGGGCCTTGGCTATGGCTACACCTTC
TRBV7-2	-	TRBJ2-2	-	CASRSGAGFGELFF	TGTGCCAGCAGATCTGGGGCAGGGTTCGGGGAGCTGTTTTTT
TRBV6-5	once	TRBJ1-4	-	CASRPLSRGEKLFF	TGTGCCAGCAGACCCCTTAGCAGGGGTGAAAAACTGTTTTTT
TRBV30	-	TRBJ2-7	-	CAWSVQGGPPYEQYF	TGTGCCTGGAGTGTACAGGGAGGGCCCCCCTACGAGCAGTACTTC
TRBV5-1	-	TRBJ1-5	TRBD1	CASSAGTGGNQPQHF	TGCGCCAGCAGCGCCGGGACAGGGGGAAACCAGCCCCAGCATTTT
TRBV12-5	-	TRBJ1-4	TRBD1	CASGQGQGREEKLFF	TGTGCTAGTGGTCAAGGACAGGGTCGGGAAGAAAAACTGTTTTTT
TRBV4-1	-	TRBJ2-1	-	CASSQDLSYNEQFF	TGCGCCAGCAGCCAAGATCTCTCTTACAATGAGCAGTTCTTC
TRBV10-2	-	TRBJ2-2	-	CASREGHLNGELFF	TGCGCCAGCAGGGAAGGACATCTCAACGGGGAGCTGTTTTTT
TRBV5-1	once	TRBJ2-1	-	CASSLFRGVNEQFF	TGCGCCAGCAGCTTGTTTCGAGGCGTTAATGAGCAGTTCTTC
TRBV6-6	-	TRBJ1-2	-	CASSLERNYGYTF	TGTGCCAGCAGTTTAGAACGAAACTATGGCTACACCTTC
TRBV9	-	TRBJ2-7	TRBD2	CASSPRGGRYEQYF	TGTGCCAGCAGCCCCCGCGGGGGGAGGTACGAGCAGTACTTC
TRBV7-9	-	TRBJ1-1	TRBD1	CASSPWGQGVESEAFF	TGTGCCAGCAGCCCTTGGGGACAGGGAGTTGAAAGTGAAGCTTTCTTT
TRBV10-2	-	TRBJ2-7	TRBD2	CASTGTRAYEQYF	TGCGCCAGCACCGGGACTAGAGCTTACGAGCAGTACTTC
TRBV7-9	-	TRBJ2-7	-	CASSLAIQGSYEQYF	TGTGCCAGCAGCTTAGCAATACAGGGCTCCTACGAGCAGTACTTC
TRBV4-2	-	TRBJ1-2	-	CASSQEIRRGYGYTF	TGTGCCAGCAGCCAAGAGATCCGGCGGGGGTATGGCTACACCTTC
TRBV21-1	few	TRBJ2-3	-	CASSMGLAGGTDTQYF	TGTGCCAGCAGCATGGGACTAGCGGGGGGCACAGATACGCAGTATTTT
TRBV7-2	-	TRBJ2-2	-	CASSQTVNTGELFF	TGTGCCAGCAGCCAGACAGTAAACACCGGGGAGCTGTTTTTT
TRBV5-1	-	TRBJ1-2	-	CASSLATGGYTF	TGCGCCAGCAGCTTGGCCACGGGTGGCTACACCTTC
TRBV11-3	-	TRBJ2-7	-	CASSLGTVAYEQYF	TGTGCCAGCAGCTTAGGAACGGTAGCCTACGAGCAGTACTTC
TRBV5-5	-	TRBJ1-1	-	CASIPPSGRPMNTEAFF	TGTGCCAGCATCCCACCCTCGGGAAGGCCCATGAACACTGAAGCTTTCTTT
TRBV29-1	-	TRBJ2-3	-	CSVGGVGTDTQYF	TGCAGCGTTGGGGGGGTGGGCACAGATACGCAGTATTTT
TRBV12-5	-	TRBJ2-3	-	CASEPRTGLATDTQYF	TGTGCTAGTGAACCCCGGACGGGTCTAGCCACAGATACGCAGTATTTT
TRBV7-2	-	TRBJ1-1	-	CASSLSWGRAMNTEAFF	TGTGCCAGCAGCTTATCCTGGGGCAGGGCGATGAACACTGAAGCTTTCTTT
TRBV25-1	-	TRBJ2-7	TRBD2	CASRASGTLYEQYF	TGTGCCAGCAGAGCTAGCGGGACCCTCTACGAGCAGTACTTC
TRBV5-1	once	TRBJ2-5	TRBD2	CASSLDGTSGQETQYF	TGCGCCAGCAGCTTGGACGGGACTAGCGGACAAGAGACCCAGTACTTC
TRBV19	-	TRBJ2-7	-	CASSIPGVGFYEQYF	TGTGCCAGTAGTATACCTGGTGTCGGGTTTTACGAGCAGTACTTC
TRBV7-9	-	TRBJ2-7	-	CASSPRDRQAYEQYF	TGTGCCAGCAGCCCCAGGGACCGACAGGCCTACGAGCAGTACTTC
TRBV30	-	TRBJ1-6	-	CAWPPPRASLRSPLHF	TGTGCCTGGCCCCCCCCCAGGGCGTCTCTTCGTTCACCCCTCCACTTT
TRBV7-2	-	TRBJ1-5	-	CASSLDSYSNQPQHF	TGTGCCAGCAGCTTAGACAGTTATAGCAATCAGCCCCAGCATTTT
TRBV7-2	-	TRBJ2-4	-	CASSLVGRVDIQYF	TGTGCCAGCAGCTTAGTGGGTCGGGTTGACATTCAGTACTTC
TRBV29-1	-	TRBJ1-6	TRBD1	CSAVEGTGATLFFNSPLHF	TGCAGCGCCGTGGAAGGGACAGGGGCCACCCTCTTTTTTAATTCACCCCTCCACTTT
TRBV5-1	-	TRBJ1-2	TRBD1	CASSPGQGFYGYTF	TGCGCCAGCAGCCCCGGACAGGGCTTTTATGGCTACACCTTC